These 7 T cell receptor beta chains came from one sample sequenced in a study of T cell repertoires in cytomegalovirus infection. TCRdb re-called the reads through MiXCR, storing one row per CDR3 protein. The sample lists around 530,000 distinct CDR3 sequences; approximately 16% were seen once. Sequencing input: CD8+ T cells from PBMCs. These receptors came from a human donor in good health (CMV status not recorded). Some clones in this sample may be carry-over from other donors' samples.

The V and J genes are TRBV12-5 and TRBJ2-7, with D perhaps being TRBD1 or TRBD2 (5 bases each). Germline CDR1 reads LGHNT; CDR2 reads FRNRAP. Trimming left V 7 bases short and J 2 bases short, with 9 bases between. The CDR3 is 12 residues long. CDR3 in amino acids: CASVGGTYEQYF. CDR3 sequence (DNA): TGTGCTAGTGTTGGGGGTACCTACGAGCAGTACTTC.

The chain joins TRBV7-6 to TRBJ2-4; either TRBD1 or TRBD2 may supply D (5 bases each). Germline CDR1 SGHVS, CDR2 FNYEAQ. The CDR3 totals 17 residues. V was clipped by 3 bases and J by 4 bases, with 19 bases between them. Here the CDR3 reads CASSLFIGEKGKNIQYF. The DNA for the CDR3 is TGTGCCAGCAGCTTGTTTATTGGGGAGAAGGGGAAAAACATTCAGTACTTC.

The table lists this clonotype with a few counts. This chain connects TRBV20-1 to TRBJ2-5; the match to TRBD2 covers 7 bases. The CDR3 has 16 residues. V lost 1 base to trimming and J lost 5 bases; unmatched junction nucleotides: 13. CDR1 and CDR2 from the germline V gene are DFQATT and SNEGSKA (reference sequence). The chain's CDR3 is CSARAGWGRAAETQYF. CDR3 nucleotides: TGCAGTGCTAGAGCCGGGTGGGGGAGGGCCGCTGAGACCCAGTACTTC.

This clonotype was picked up a small number of times. CDR3 nucleotides: TGTGCCAGCAGTACTCTGGACAGGGGGCAGGATGGCTACACCTTC. Its translation is CASSTLDRGQDGYTF. J is TRBJ1-2 and V is TRBV27; TRBD1 matches at 11 bases. Trimming cost V 5 bases and J 6 bases; bases outside gene matches: 8. This CDR3 region has 15 residues. The germline V gene encodes CDR1 MNHEY and CDR2 SMNVEV (reference sequence).

The sample holds a few counts of this clonotype. V gene TRBV14 combines with J gene TRBJ1-4, with 7 bases fitting TRBD1. The CDR3 loop spans 16 amino acids. With 2 bases clipped from V and 4 bases from J, the junction kept 7 bases outside the gene matches. Germline V gene data show CDR1 as SGHDN and CDR2 as FVKESK. CDR3 nucleotide sequence: TGTGCCAGCAGCCAATCTGAGGACAGGTTTAATGAAAAACTGTTTTTT. Amino acids: CASSQSEDRFNEKLFF.

In its sample, this clonotype was seen many times. The chain couples TRBV6-5 to TRBJ2-1, with D uncertain. This CDR3 has 13 residues. V lost 2 bases and J 3 bases, leaving 5 bases between the germline ends. Germline V CDR1 and CDR2: MNHEY, SVGAGI. CDR3 DNA: TGTGCCAGCAGTTACGGGGTCTACAATGAGCAGTTCTTC. It specifies CASSYGVYNEQFF.

This clonotype has a handful of counts. This chain joins TRBV5-1 and TRBJ2-4; 8 bases match TRBD1. This CDR3 has 15 amino acids. Per germline, CDR1 SGHRS and CDR2 YFSETQ. V was clipped by 4 bases and J by 1 base; unmatched bases: 4. CDR3 sequence reads: CASSPDRGAKNIQYF. The CDR3 DNA is TGCGCCAGCAGCCCTGACAGGGGTGCCAAAAACATTCAGTACTTC.